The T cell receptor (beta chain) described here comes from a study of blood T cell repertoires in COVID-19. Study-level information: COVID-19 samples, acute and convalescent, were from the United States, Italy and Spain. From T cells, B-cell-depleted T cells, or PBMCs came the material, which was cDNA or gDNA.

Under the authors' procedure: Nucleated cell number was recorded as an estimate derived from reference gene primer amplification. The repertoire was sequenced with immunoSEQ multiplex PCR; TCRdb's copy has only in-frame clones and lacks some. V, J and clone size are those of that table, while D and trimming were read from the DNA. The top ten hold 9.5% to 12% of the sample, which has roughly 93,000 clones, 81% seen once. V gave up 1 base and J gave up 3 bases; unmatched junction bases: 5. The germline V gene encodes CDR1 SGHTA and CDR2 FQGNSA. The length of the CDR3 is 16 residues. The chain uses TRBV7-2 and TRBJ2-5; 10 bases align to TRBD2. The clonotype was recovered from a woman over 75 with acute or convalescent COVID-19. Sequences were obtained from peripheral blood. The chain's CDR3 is CASSLGSSGGEETQYF. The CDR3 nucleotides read TGTGCCAGCAGCTTAGGCTCCAGCGGGGGGGAAGAGACCCAGTACTTC.